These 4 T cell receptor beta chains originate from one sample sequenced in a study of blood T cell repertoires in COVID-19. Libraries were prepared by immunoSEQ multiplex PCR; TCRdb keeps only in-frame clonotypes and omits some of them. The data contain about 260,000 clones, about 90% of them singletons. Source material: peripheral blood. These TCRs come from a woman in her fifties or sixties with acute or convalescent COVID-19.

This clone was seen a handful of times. As DNA, the CDR3 is TGTGCCAGCAGCCTTAGAGCTAACTATGGCTACACCTTC. Protein: CASSLRANYGYTF. The V gene is TRBV14, the J gene TRBJ1-2, with unresolved D. V was clipped by 4 bases and J by 0 bases, with 6 bases between them. Germline loops: CDR1 SGHDN, CDR2 FVKESK. The CDR3 is 13 residues long.

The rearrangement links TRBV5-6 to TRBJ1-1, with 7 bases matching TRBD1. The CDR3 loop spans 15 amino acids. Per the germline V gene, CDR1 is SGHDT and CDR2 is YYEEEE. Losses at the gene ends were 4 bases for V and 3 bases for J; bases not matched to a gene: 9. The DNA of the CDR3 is TGTGCCAGCAGCGACAGACAGGGAAGGGACACTGAAGCTTTCTTT. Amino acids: CASSDRQGRDTEAFF.

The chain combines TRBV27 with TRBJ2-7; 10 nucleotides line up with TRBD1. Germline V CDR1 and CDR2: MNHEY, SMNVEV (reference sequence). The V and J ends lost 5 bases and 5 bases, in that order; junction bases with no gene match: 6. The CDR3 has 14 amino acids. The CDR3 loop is CASSPTGGQNEQYF. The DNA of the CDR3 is TGTGCCAGCAGTCCGACAGGGGGCCAGAACGAGCAGTACTTC.

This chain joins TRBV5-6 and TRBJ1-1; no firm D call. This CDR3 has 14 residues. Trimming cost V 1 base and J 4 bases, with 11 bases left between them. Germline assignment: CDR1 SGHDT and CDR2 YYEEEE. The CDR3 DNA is TGTGCCAGCAGCTTGAGAGGGCCGGGCACTGAAGCTTTCTTT. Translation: CASSLRGPGTEAFF.